This is a list of T cell receptor beta chains from one sample in a study of T cells in Graves' hyperthyroidism and ophthalmopathy. A single record per CDR3 protein comes from TCRdb applying MiXCR to the multiplex PCR reads. The sample lists approximately 600,000 distinct CDR3 sequences; 15% to 20% were seen once. The sample comprised blood. The receptors were gathered from a woman under 40 with Graves' hyperthyroidism. Each CDR3 is given with its conserved first and last residue. Each record gives: D gene, V gene, J gene, clone size, CDR3 DNA, CDR3 protein. A D gene is named only where the DNA matches it firmly. Not every row has a clone size; where given, it reads once, few, many or a size class.

D: NA; V: TRBV7-2; J: TRBJ1-1; size: many; DNA: TGTGCCAGCAGCTCACAGGGTCGAGTGAACACTGAAGCTTTCTTT; CDR3: CASSSQGRVNTEAFF
D: NA; V: TRBV2; J: TRBJ2-7; size: many; DNA: TGTGCCAGCAGCATCCCCGACATCTCCTACGAGCAGTACTTC; CDR3: CASSIPDISYEQYF
D: NA; V: TRBV20-1; J: TRBJ1-6; size: few; DNA: TGCAGTGCTACTCTAGGTGGAGGTGGTGATTCACCCCTCCACTTT; CDR3: CSATLGGGGDSPLHF
D: NA; V: TRBV19; J: TRBJ1-5; size: NA; DNA: TGTGCCAGTAGAGAACAGCTTAATCAGCCCCAGCATTTT; CDR3: CASREQLNQPQHF
D: TRBD1; V: TRBV6-1; J: TRBJ1-5; size: many; DNA: TGTGCCAGCAGGGGACAGGGTACGAGCAATCAGCCCCAGCATTTT; CDR3: CASRGQGTSNQPQHF
D: TRBD1; V: TRBV6-1; J: TRBJ1-2; size: many; DNA: TGTGCCAGCACGATGGACAGGGGAAGGGGCTACACCTTC; CDR3: CASTMDRGRGYTF
D: TRBD2; V: TRBV6-1; J: TRBJ2-1; size: NA; DNA: TGTGCCAGCACTGGACTAGCGGGAGGATATGAGCAGTTCTTC; CDR3: CASTGLAGGYEQFF
D: TRBD2; V: TRBV19; J: TRBJ2-5; size: NA; DNA: TGTGCCAGTAGTCTAGCGGGAGAGATAATTAAAGAGACCCAGTACTTC; CDR3: CASSLAGEIIKETQYF
D: TRBD2; V: TRBV28; J: TRBJ2-3; size: few; DNA: TGTGCCAGCAGTTCAGGACTAGTCACCGAGTATTTT; CDR3: CASSSGLVTEYF
D: NA; V: TRBV27; J: TRBJ1-5; size: many; DNA: TGTGCCAGCTCCCACAGACGCAATCAGCCCCAGCATTTT; CDR3: CASSHRRNQPQHF
D: NA; V: TRBV7-9; J: TRBJ2-3; size: NA; DNA: TGTGCCAGCAGCCCGGCTACTTCAGATACGCAGTATTTT; CDR3: CASSPATSDTQYF
D: NA; V: TRBV9; J: TRBJ2-5; size: many; DNA: TGTGCCAGCAGCCTCTCCCCGGGTCCCCAAGAGACCCAGTACTTC; CDR3: CASSLSPGPQETQYF
D: TRBD2; V: TRBV9; J: TRBJ2-5; size: few; DNA: TGTGCCAGCAGCGTAGGGACTAGCGGGAGGACCCAAGAGACCCAGTACTTC; CDR3: CASSVGTSGRTQETQYF
D: NA; V: TRBV28; J: TRBJ2-5; size: many; DNA: TGTGCCAGCAGTCCCCGACACCAAGGGGAGACCCAGTACTTC; CDR3: CASSPRHQGETQYF
D: NA; V: TRBV30; J: TRBJ2-7; size: many; DNA: TGTGCCTGGAGTGTACTTCTTCGGGGCCCTTACGAGCAGTACTTC; CDR3: CAWSVLLRGPYEQYF
D: NA; V: TRBV6-1; J: TRBJ1-2; size: NA; DNA: TGTGCCAGCAGTGAATTTGGAACCGGGACCATAAAGTATGGCTACACCTTC; CDR3: CASSEFGTGTIKYGYTF
D: NA; V: TRBV10-2; J: TRBJ1-5; size: NA; DNA: TGCGCCAGCAGTTACAGGGAGATTAATCAGCCCCAGCATTTT; CDR3: CASSYREINQPQHF
D: TRBD2; V: TRBV7-3; J: TRBJ2-1; size: NA; DNA: TGTGCCAGCAGCCCGACTCAGACTAGCGAGCGATATGAGCAGTTCTTC; CDR3: CASSPTQTSERYEQFF
D: NA; V: TRBV2; J: TRBJ2-7; size: NA; DNA: TGTGCATCGAGGGGGGGGAGCGGTAACGAGCAGTACTTC; CDR3: CASRGGSGNEQYF
D: NA; V: TRBV11-1; J: TRBJ2-2; size: NA; DNA: TGTGCCAGCGGCGAGAACCGGGACTCCAACACCGGGGAGCTGTTTTTT; CDR3: CASGENRDSNTGELFF
D: NA; V: TRBV20-1; J: TRBJ1-4; size: few; DNA: TGCAGTGCTCAGATCTCGAACCGGAATGAAAAACTGTTTTTT; CDR3: CSAQISNRNEKLFF
D: TRBD1; V: TRBV18; J: TRBJ1-6; size: NA; DNA: TGTGCCAGCTCCCGACAGGGGGCAGGGAGAAATTCACCCCTCCACTTT; CDR3: CASSRQGAGRNSPLHF
D: TRBD1; V: TRBV19; J: TRBJ1-1; size: many; DNA: TGTGCCAGTAGTACCGGGACAGGGATGAACACTGAAGCTTTCTTT; CDR3: CASSTGTGMNTEAFF
D: TRBD1; V: TRBV4-1; J: TRBJ1-1; size: NA; DNA: TGTGCCAGCCAGAAGACAGGGCCGAACACTGAAGCTCTCTTT; CDR3: CASQKTGPNTEALF
D: NA; V: TRBV5-1; J: TRBJ2-1; size: few; DNA: TGCGCCAGCAGCTTGGCCGGTCGGGAGAGCGATGAGCAGTTCTTC; CDR3: CASSLAGRESDEQFF
D: NA; V: TRBV20-1; J: TRBJ2-7; size: many; DNA: TGCAGTGCTAGTCCCCTCCCACTAGGGGGCTACGAGCAGTACTTC; CDR3: CSASPLPLGGYEQYF
D: NA; V: TRBV12-3/TRBV12-4; J: TRBJ1-1; size: few; DNA: TGTGCCAGCAGTCACACGGCCATCGGGATTTCTGAAGCTTTCTTT; CDR3: CASSHTAIGISEAFF
D: NA; V: TRBV7-9; J: TRBJ1-2; size: few; DNA: TGTGCCAGCAGCTTGAGTGACGGCTACACCTTC; CDR3: CASSLSDGYTF
D: TRBD1; V: TRBV28; J: TRBJ2-5; size: many; DNA: TGTGCCAGCAGCCCCGGGACAGTTGAGACCCAGTACTTC; CDR3: CASSPGTVETQYF
D: NA; V: TRBV19; J: TRBJ2-3; size: few; DNA: TGTGCCAGTAGTACCCCCTCAGGGACAGATACGCAGTATTTT; CDR3: CASSTPSGTDTQYF
D: NA; V: TRBV3-1; J: TRBJ2-1; size: few; DNA: TGTGCCAGCAGCCATCCCCGGGTTGCTAGCTCCTACAATGAGCAGTTCTTC; CDR3: CASSHPRVASSYNEQFF
D: NA; V: TRBV29-1; J: TRBJ1-1; size: many; DNA: TGCAGCGTTGTGACGCAAGACCGGAACACTGAAGCTTTCTTT; CDR3: CSVVTQDRNTEAFF
D: NA; V: TRBV27; J: TRBJ2-7; size: many; DNA: TGTGCCAGCCAGGGGTCCTCCCTAGGGGAGCAGTACTTC; CDR3: CASQGSSLGEQYF
D: TRBD1; V: TRBV27; J: TRBJ2-3; size: many; DNA: TGTGCCAGCAGTTTAATGCAGGGGGCAGATACGCAGTATTTT; CDR3: CASSLMQGADTQYF
D: TRBD2; V: TRBV10-3; J: TRBJ2-3; size: NA; DNA: TGTGCCATCAGTGAAAGTAGCGGGAGGGTAGGTGCAGATACGCAGTATTTT; CDR3: CAISESSGRVGADTQYF
D: NA; V: TRBV12-3/TRBV12-4; J: TRBJ1-6; size: NA; DNA: TGTGCCAGCAGTTTATGGTCCGGGACAAATTCACCCCTCCACTTT; CDR3: CASSLWSGTNSPLHF
D: NA; V: TRBV11-1; J: TRBJ1-1; size: NA; DNA: TGTGCCAGCAGCTTAAGCCTTTTGGGGGCGCGGGTGGACACTGAAGCTTTCTTT; CDR3: CASSLSLLGARVDTEAFF
D: NA; V: TRBV7-9; J: TRBJ1-3; size: NA; DNA: TGTGCCAGCAGCTCGGGCGGGATGATATATTTT; CDR3: CASSSGGMIYF
D: NA; V: TRBV7-9; J: TRBJ1-1; size: few; DNA: TGTGCCAGCAGCCCGGGGGGTTTTTCGGGGAGGGGACGGAACACTGAAGCTTTCTTT; CDR3: CASSPGGFSGRGRNTEAFF
D: TRBD1; V: TRBV18; J: TRBJ2-2; size: NA; DNA: TGTGCCAGCTCACCACCGGGACAGGGAAACACCGGGGAGCTGTTTTTT; CDR3: CASSPPGQGNTGELFF
D: TRBD2; V: TRBV4-2; J: TRBJ2-2; size: NA; DNA: TGTGCCAGCAGCCAAGAAGGCGGTGGGACTAGCGGGAGAGACGCGAACACCGGGGAGCTGTTTTTT; CDR3: CASSQEGGGTSGRDANTGELFF
D: TRBD2; V: TRBV7-9; J: TRBJ2-5; size: many; DNA: TGTGCCAGCAGCGGGGGGGGGGGGAACCAAGAGACCCAGTACTTC; CDR3: CASSGGGGNQETQYF
D: NA; V: TRBV13; J: TRBJ2-7; size: NA; DNA: TGTGCCAGCAGCTTAGGCATGAGCTACGAGCAGTACTTC; CDR3: CASSLGMSYEQYF
D: NA; V: TRBV29-1; J: TRBJ1-2; size: NA; DNA: TGCAGCGTTGAATCCGGGTTTGGCTACACCTTC; CDR3: CSVESGFGYTF
D: NA; V: TRBV3-1; J: TRBJ2-1; size: many; DNA: TGTGCCAGCAGCCAGGGCGATGAGCAGTTCTTC; CDR3: CASSQGDEQFF
D: NA; V: TRBV18; J: TRBJ2-2; size: many; DNA: TGTGCCAGCTCACCTGGGCAGGTGAACACCGGGGAGCTGTTTTTT; CDR3: CASSPGQVNTGELFF
D: TRBD1; V: TRBV18; J: TRBJ2-3; size: few; DNA: TGTGCCAGCTCACCACAGAAGGGGGCGACCGCCCGAGATACGCAGTATTTT; CDR3: CASSPQKGATARDTQYF
D: NA; V: TRBV7-2; J: TRBJ2-7; size: NA; DNA: TGTGCCAGCAGCGTAGCCGAGGGTCCCTTCTACGAGCAGTACTTC; CDR3: CASSVAEGPFYEQYF
D: NA; V: TRBV7-9; J: TRBJ1-1; size: many; DNA: TGTGCCAGCAGCTTTGCCAGAGGCACTGAAGCTTTCTTT; CDR3: CASSFARGTEAFF
D: TRBD2; V: TRBV6-1; J: TRBJ2-2; size: many; DNA: TGTGCCGCGGGGGGGGAGTGGGCCGGGGAGCTGTTTTTT; CDR3: CAAGGEWAGELFF